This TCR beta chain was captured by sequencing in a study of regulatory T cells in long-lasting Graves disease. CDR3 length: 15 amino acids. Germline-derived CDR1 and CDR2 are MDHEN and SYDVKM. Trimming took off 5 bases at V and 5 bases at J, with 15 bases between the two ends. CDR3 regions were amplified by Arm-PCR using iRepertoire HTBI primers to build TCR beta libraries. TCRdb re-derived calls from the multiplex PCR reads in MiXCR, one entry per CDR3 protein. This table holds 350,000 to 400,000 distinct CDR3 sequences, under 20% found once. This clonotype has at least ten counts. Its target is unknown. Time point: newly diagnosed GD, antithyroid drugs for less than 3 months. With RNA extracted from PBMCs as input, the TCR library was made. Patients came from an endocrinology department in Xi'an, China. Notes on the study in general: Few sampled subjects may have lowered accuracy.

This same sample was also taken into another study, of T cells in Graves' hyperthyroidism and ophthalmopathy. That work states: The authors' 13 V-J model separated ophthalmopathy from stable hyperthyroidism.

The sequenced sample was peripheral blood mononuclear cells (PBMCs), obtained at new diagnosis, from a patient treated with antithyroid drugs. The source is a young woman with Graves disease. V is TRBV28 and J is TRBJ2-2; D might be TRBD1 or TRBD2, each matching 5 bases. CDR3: CASSPPGQVTGELFF. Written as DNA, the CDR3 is TGTGCCAGCAGTCCGCCGGGGCAGGTTACCGGGGAGCTGTTTTTT.